Presented here are 21 T cell receptor beta chains from one specimen sequenced in a study of blood T cells in healthy people across ages. Sample-barcoded 5' priming and a J-beta primer mix drove a second PCR of roughly 7 to 11 cycles. From the 5' RACE reads, TCRdb called clonotypes with MiXCR, one entry per CDR3 protein. In the table there are about 670,000 distinct CDR3 sequences, under 65% of which are singletons. Sequencing was performed on blood. The receptors were gathered from a woman of 80 years or more in good health.

A note on this clonotype: A much larger clone sits a single nucleotide away, making a read error possible. The J gene is TRBJ2-7, the V gene TRBV21-1; whether TRBD1, the table's D call, matches the DNA was not checked. TRBV21-1 is reported as a pseudogene. The CDR3 loop spans 19 amino acids. This chain's CDR3 is CASSALRPYTGGGIYKQYF. CDR3 sequence (DNA): TGTGCCAGCAGCGCACTGCGACCATATACAGGGGGCGGAATCTACAAGCAGTACTTC.

The V gene is TRBV3-1, the J gene TRBJ2-1, with D uncertain. V was shortened by 0 bases and J by 12 bases, with 30 bases between the two germline ends. CDR3 length: 19 amino acids. Germline-derived CDR1 and CDR2 are LGHDT and YNNKEL (reference sequence). CDR3 loop: CASSQDYLAEDVQRKGQFF. In DNA form, the CDR3 reads TGTGCCAGCAGCCAAGATTATTTAGCTGAGGACGTCCAAAGGAAGGGGCAGTTCTTC.

The chain links TRBV25-1 to TRBJ2-7; D is perhaps TRBD1 (5 bases). The J call is doubtful: the DNA matches TRBJ2-4 better. The germline CDR1 and CDR2 sequences are MGHDK and SYGVNS. The CDR3 has 14 residues. DNA for the CDR3: TGTGCCAGCAGTGAATCCTGGGGCCGGGACATTCAGTACTTC. Protein sequence: CASSESWGRDIQYF.

This clonotype has a handful of counts. This sequence joins TRBV29-1 and TRBJ2-1; D not certain. This CDR3 region has 13 residues. Germline V gene sequence: CDR1 SQVTM, CDR2 ANQGSEA. V was shortened by 4 bases and J by 2 bases, with 9 bases between the two germline ends. The chain's CDR3 is CSVGWDTYNEQFF. In nucleotides, the CDR3 is TGCAGCGTTGGTTGGGATACCTACAATGAGCAGTTCTTC.

Of note for this clonotype: Since a much larger clone is just one base distant, this may be a read error. The V gene is TRBV24-1, the J gene TRBJ2-1; D gene ambiguous. Trimming shortened V by 5 bases and J by 2 bases, and 12 bases separated the two germline ends. This CDR3 has 15 residues. Germline V gives CDR1 KGHDR, CDR2 SFDVKD. The chain's CDR3 is CATSVSGGPYNEQFF. In DNA, the CDR3 is TGTGCCACCAGTGTATCCGGCGGCCCCTACAATGAGCAGTTCTTC.

To note about this clonotype: One end of the junction varies from germline; a read error may be responsible. The chain combines TRBV11-2 with TRBJ1-2; TRBD1 is a possible D gene (5 bases). The CDR3 totals 14 residues. Germline V lookup: CDR1 SGHAT, CDR2 FQNNGV. Written as DNA, the CDR3 is TGCGCCAGCAGCCAAGAGGTGGCAGGGCATGGCTACACCTTC. The encoded protein is CASSQEVAGHGYTF.

The rearrangement joins TRBV29-1 to TRBJ2-4; D not resolved. The J call may be in error: the DNA end matches TRBJ2-7 better. The CDR3 has 11 residues. Germline V gene lookup returns CDR1 SQVTM and CDR2 ANQGSEA. The CDR3 spells CSVVAGGEQYF. Written as DNA, the CDR3 is TGCAGCGTCGTCGCCGGTGGCGAGCAGTACTTC.

The chain joins TRBV5-1 to TRBJ2-1; the match to TRBD1 covers 7 bases. The V gene's germline CDR1 is SGHRS and CDR2 YFSETQ. The CDR3 covers 15 residues. V lost 0 bases, J lost 10 bases, and 10 bases stayed unmatched. The CDR3 region is CASSLEGQRLGEQFF. The DNA of the CDR3 is TGCGCCAGCAGCTTGGAGGGACAGAGACTTGGAGAGCAGTTCTTC.

This clonotype was observed a single time. The V and J genes are TRBV27 and TRBJ2-4; D remains unclear. The DNA end is more similar to TRBJ2-7, so the J call may be wrong. CDR3 length equals 14 residues. Per germline, CDR1 MNHEY and CDR2 SMNVEV (reference sequence). The CDR3 loop reads CASSSFSGSYEQYF. The CDR3 DNA is TGTGCCAGCAGTTCCTTCTCTGGATCCTACGAGCAGTACTTC.

This clonotype was counted between two and nine times. The rearrangement joins TRBV4-1 to TRBJ1-5, with D unresolved. Per the germline V gene, CDR1 is MGHRA and CDR2 is YSYEKL. The CDR3 is made up of 15 amino acids. V dropped 6 bases and J dropped 1 base, with 13 bases sitting between them. For the CDR3, the DNA is TGCGCCAGCAGTATGAGGCTCGTCAGCAATCAGCCCCAGCATTTT. It specifies CASSMRLVSNQPQHF.

This clonotype was seen many times. The rearrangement links TRBV9 to TRBJ2-1; D is uncertain. The germline V gene has CDR1 SGDLS and CDR2 YYNGEE. V gave up 3 bases and J gave up 2 bases, with 12 bases separating them. The CDR3 has 15 amino acids. The CDR3, as DNA: TGTGCCAGCAGCGCTACTCACAGCGCCTACAATGAGCAGTTCTTC. It encodes CASSATHSAYNEQFF.

This chain uses TRBV7-3 with TRBJ2-2, with D unresolved. The CDR3 runs to 15 residues. Trimming left V 2 bases short and J 0 bases short, with 7 bases between. Germline values: CDR1 SGHTA, CDR2 FQGTGA. CDR3 sequence: CASSLDPANTGELFF. CDR3 nucleotides: TGTGCCAGCAGCTTAGATCCTGCGAACACCGGGGAGCTGTTTTTT.

The chain carries TRBV30 and TRBJ1-4, with TRBD1 matching 8 bases. The CDR3 consists of 15 residues. CDR1 GTSNPN and CDR2 SVGIG come from the germline V gene (reference sequence). The J segment lost 3 bases and the V segment lost 7 bases, leaving 10 bases of the junction unmatched. The CDR3 DNA is TGTGCCTCGGAAAGATGGGACAGGCCTAATGAAAAACTGTTTTTT. Its protein is CASERWDRPNEKLFF.

The sample holds a few counts of this clonotype. The rearrangement joins TRBV2 to TRBJ2-7; no firm D call. This CDR3 comprises 10 residues. CDR1 and CDR2 from the germline V gene are SNHLY and FYNNEI. This CDR3 is CAVPKYEQYF. The DNA of the CDR3 is TGTGCGGTACCGAAGTACGAGCAGTACTTC. Drawing the rest from reference TRBV2 and TRBJ2-7, the complete variable domain is EPEVTQTPSHQVTQMGQEVILRCVPISNHLYFYWYRQILGQKVEFLVSFYNNEISEKSEIFDDQFSVERPDGSNFTLKIRSTKLEDSAMYFCAVPKYEQYFGPGTRLTVT.

This chain joins TRBV14 and TRBJ2-7, with D possibly being TRBD1 (5 bases). CDR1 is SGHDN, CDR2 FVKESK, per germline. V lost 2 bases to trimming and J lost 3 bases, with 11 bases between them. This CDR3 spans 14 amino acids. This chain's CDR3 is CASSQQGDYYEQYF. CDR3 nucleotides: TGTGCCAGCAGCCAACAGGGCGATTACTACGAGCAGTACTTC.

This sequence joins TRBV11-2 and TRBJ1-2; 7 bases fit TRBD1. V was pared by 5 bases and J by 7 bases, with 10 bases of the junction left unmatched. The CDR3 totals 14 residues. Germline CDR1 is SGHAT and CDR2 is FQNNGV. CDR3 coding DNA: TGTGCCAGCAGCGTGCGTCAGGGGGTTCTTGGCTACACCTTC. This sequence encodes CASSVRQGVLGYTF.

The V call is TRBV7-2, the J call TRBJ2-3, with 12 bases identical to TRBD2. The CDR3 runs to 18 residues. Germline trimming cut 1 base from V and 0 bases from J; bases unmatched to any gene: 5. Germline-derived CDR1 and CDR2 are SGHTA and FQGNSA. CDR3 residues: CASSLDGLAGPSTDTQYF. The CDR3 bases are TGTGCCAGCAGCTTAGACGGACTAGCGGGACCCAGCACAGATACGCAGTATTTT.

A note on this clonotype: At one boundary the junction diverges from the germline segment, which might be a read error. The chain joins TRBV5-1 to TRBJ2-1, with no clear D. The CDR3 is 11 residues long. Germline V gene sequence: CDR1 SGHRS, CDR2 YFSETQ. The CDR3 sequence: CAISFGNEQFF. The CDR3 DNA reads TGCGCCATCAGCTTTGGCAATGAGCAGTTCTTC.

The table lists this clonotype with a count of one. A much larger clone is a single base away; this may be a read error. The chain has TRBV20-1 and TRBJ2-5; 8 nucleotides align to TRBD1. CDR1 and CDR2 (germline): DFQATT, SNEGSKA (reference sequence). Trimming removed 5 bases from V and 5 bases from J; junction bases left unmatched: 13. The CDR3 extends over 15 amino acids. The CDR3 DNA reads TGCAGTGCTGGGAAGTCGACAGGGGTTCTGGAGACCCAGTACTTC. Protein product: CSAGKSTGVLETQYF.

This clonotype showed up just a few times. The germline gene is not matched at one end of the junction; a read error may be the cause. This chain links TRBV7-2 with TRBJ2-3; tentatively, D is TRBD1 (5 bases). Germline V gene data show CDR1 as SGHTA and CDR2 as FQGNSA. The CDR3 sequence is 12 residues long. The CDR3 loop reads CASSRRTGTQYF. The CDR3, as DNA: TGTGCCAGCAGCCGACGCACAGGTACGCAGTATTTT.

V usage is TRBV7-9 and J usage is TRBJ2-2; 8 bases are shared with TRBD1. With 3 bases clipped from V and 3 bases from J, the junction kept 6 bases outside the gene matches. CDR1 is SEHNR and CDR2 is FQNEAQ in the germline V gene (reference sequence). This CDR3 is built from 16 residues. DNA for the CDR3: TGTGCCAGCAGCTTCTCAGGGGGCGGATACACCGGGGAGCTGTTTTTT. It specifies CASSFSGGGYTGELFF.